Below, 5 T cell receptor beta chains from the same sample are listed, as sequenced in a study of blood T cell repertoires in COVID-19. Clones were read by immunoSEQ multiplex PCR, and TCRdb kept only the in-frame ones, dropping some. The table records 200,000 to 250,000 clones, 70% to 90% of them present only once. Sequenced sample: peripheral blood. The origin of the receptors is a man in his 60s with acute or convalescent COVID-19.

The chain carries TRBV7-8 and TRBJ2-7; D uncertain. CDR1 SGHVS and CDR2 FQNEAQ come from the germline V gene. The CDR3 extends over 15 amino acids. The V end lost 1 base, the J end lost 0 bases, and 10 bases lay between the germline ends. The CDR3 here is CASSLGSVFSYEQYF. CDR3 sequence (DNA): TGTGCCAGCAGCTTAGGGTCAGTATTCTCCTACGAGCAGTACTTC. Full variable domain (rest looked up from reference TRBV7-8 and TRBJ2-7): GAGVSQSPRYKVAKRGQDVALRCDPISGHVSLFWYQQALGQGPEFLTYFQNEAQLDKSGLPSDRFFAERPEGSVSTLKIQRTQQEDSAVYLCASSLGSVFSYEQYFGPGTRLTVT.

The chain uses TRBV19 and TRBJ2-3; tentative D call: TRBD1 (5 bases). Germline values: CDR1 LNHDA, CDR2 SQIVND (reference sequence). The CDR3 length is 15 residues. V was trimmed by 3 bases and J by 7 bases, leaving 17 bases between them. In DNA, the CDR3 is TGTGCCAGTAGTATTGGAACAGGCCGCATGAATACGCAGTATTTT. It translates to CASSIGTGRMNTQYF.

A few counts support this clone. The chain combines TRBV15 with TRBJ2-5, with 10 bases identical to TRBD2. The CDR3 loop spans 16 amino acids. CDR1 and CDR2 (germline): LNHNV, YYDKDF (reference sequence). The trim removed 0 bases at V and 5 bases at J, leaving 6 bases unmatched. The CDR3 reads CATSRDQREGPETQYF. The DNA of the CDR3 is TGTGCCACCAGCAGAGATCAGCGGGAGGGCCCCGAGACCCAGTACTTC.

V and J are TRBV4-1 and TRBJ2-7; 8 nucleotides match TRBD1. Germline CDR1 is MGHRA and CDR2 is YSYEKL. The CDR3 sequence is 18 residues long. V was pared by 0 bases and J by 3 bases, with 13 bases of the junction left unmatched. CDR3 nucleotide sequence: TGCGCCAGCAGCCAAGATCCCCCCAAGACAGGGGAAATCTACGAGCAGTACTTC. This sequence encodes CASSQDPPKTGEIYEQYF.

The chain combines TRBV6-1 with TRBJ1-2; 8 bases are shared with TRBD1. V was pared by 1 base and J by 6 bases, with 10 bases of the junction left unmatched. This CDR3 is built from 16 residues. CDR1 and CDR2 from the germline V gene are MNHNS and SASEGT. CDR3 sequence reads: CASSEGGQGGTHGYTF. The CDR3 nucleotides read TGTGCCAGCAGTGAAGGCGGACAGGGCGGTACGCATGGCTACACCTTC.